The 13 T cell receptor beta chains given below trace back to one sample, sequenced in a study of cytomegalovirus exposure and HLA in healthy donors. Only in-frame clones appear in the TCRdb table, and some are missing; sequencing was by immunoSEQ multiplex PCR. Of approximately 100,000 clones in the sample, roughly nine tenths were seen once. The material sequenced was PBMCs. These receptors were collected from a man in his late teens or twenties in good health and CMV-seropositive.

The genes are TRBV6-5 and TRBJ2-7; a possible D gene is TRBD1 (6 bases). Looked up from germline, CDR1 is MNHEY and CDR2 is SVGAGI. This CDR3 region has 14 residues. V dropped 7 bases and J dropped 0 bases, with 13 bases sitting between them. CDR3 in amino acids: CASTQGRSSYEQYF. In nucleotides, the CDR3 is TGTGCCAGCACCCAGGGGAGAAGCTCCTACGAGCAGTACTTC.

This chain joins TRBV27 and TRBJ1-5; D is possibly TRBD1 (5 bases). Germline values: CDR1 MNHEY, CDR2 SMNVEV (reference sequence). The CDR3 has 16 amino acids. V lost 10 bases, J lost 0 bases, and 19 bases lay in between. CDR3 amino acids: CANLIRTWTSNQPQHF. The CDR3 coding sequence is TGTGCCAACCTGATCCGGACATGGACTAGCAATCAGCCCCAGCATTTT.

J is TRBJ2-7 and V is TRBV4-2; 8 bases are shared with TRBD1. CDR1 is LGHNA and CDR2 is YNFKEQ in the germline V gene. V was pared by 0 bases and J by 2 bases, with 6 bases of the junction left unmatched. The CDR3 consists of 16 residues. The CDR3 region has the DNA TGTGCCAGCAGCCAAGAGTTCGGCAGGGGGCCCTACGAGCAGTACTTC. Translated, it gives CASSQEFGRGPYEQYF.

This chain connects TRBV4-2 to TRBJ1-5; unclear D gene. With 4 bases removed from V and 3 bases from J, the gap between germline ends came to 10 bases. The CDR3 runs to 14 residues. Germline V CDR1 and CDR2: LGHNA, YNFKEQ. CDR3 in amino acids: CASSPGVDNQPQHF. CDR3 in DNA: TGTGCCAGCAGCCCCGGGGTTGACAATCAGCCCCAGCATTTT.

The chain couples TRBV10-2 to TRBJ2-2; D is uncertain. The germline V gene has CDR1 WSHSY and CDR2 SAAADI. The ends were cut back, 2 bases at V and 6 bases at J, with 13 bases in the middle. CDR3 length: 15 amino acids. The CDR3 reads CASSEAVPSAGELFF. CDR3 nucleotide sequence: TGCGCCAGCAGTGAGGCGGTCCCGAGCGCCGGGGAGCTGTTTTTT.

CDR3 sequence reads: CASSTTSSRTLLGGYTF. The DNA for the CDR3 is TGTGCCAGCAGCACCACCTCGTCCAGGACTCTTTTAGGTGGCTACACCTTC. The chain is built from TRBV13 and TRBJ1-2, with unresolved D. Germline loops: CDR1 PRHDT, CDR2 FYEKMQ (reference sequence). The CDR3 spans 17 residues. The ends were cut back, 5 bases at V and 7 bases at J, with 26 bases in the middle.

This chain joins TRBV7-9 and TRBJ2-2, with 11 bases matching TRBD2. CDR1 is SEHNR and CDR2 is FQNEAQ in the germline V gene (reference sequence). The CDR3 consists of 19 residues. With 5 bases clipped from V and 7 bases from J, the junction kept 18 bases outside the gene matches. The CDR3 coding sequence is TGTGCCAGCAGCCGGACGGCTAGCGGGGGGCCGACAGCTCGCGGGGAGCTGTTTTTT. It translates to CASSRTASGGPTARGELFF. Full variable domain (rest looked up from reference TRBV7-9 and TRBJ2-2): DTGVSQNPRHKITKRGQNVTFRCDPISEHNRLYWYRQTLGQGPEFLTYFQNEAQLEKSRLLSDRFSAERPKGSFSTLEIQRTEQGDSAMYLCASSRTASGGPTARGELFFGEGSRLTVL.

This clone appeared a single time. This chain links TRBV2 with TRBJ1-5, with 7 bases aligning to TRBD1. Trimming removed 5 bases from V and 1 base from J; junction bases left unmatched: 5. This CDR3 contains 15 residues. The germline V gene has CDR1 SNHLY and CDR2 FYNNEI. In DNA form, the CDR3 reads TGTGCCAGCAGTAGGGACAGCCAGAGCAATCAGCCCCAGCATTTT. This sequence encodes CASSRDSQSNQPQHF. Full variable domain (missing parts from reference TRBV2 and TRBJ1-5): EPEVTQTPSHQVTQMGQEVILRCVPISNHLYFYWYRQILGQKVEFLVSFYNNEISEKSEIFDDQFSVERPDGSNFTLKIRSTKLEDSAMYFCASSRDSQSNQPQHFGDGTRLSIL.

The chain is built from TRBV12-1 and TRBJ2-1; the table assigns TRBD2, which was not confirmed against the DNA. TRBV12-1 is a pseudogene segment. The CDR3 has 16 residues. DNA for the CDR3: TGTGCCAGCATCCGAAAGCGGGAGGGCCCCAACAATGAGCAGTTCTTC. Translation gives CASIRKREGPNNEQFF.

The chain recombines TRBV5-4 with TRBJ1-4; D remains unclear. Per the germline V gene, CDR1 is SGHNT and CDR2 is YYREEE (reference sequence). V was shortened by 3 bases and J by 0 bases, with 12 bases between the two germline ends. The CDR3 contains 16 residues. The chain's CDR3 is CASSSGRLATNEKLFF. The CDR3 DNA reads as TGTGCCAGCAGCTCCGGGAGGCTTGCAACTAATGAAAAACTGTTTTTT.

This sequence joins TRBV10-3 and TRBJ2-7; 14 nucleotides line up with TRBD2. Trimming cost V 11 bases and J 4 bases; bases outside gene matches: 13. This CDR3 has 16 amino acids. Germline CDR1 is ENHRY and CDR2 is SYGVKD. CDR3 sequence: CACRGGTSGSGYEQYF. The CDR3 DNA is TGTGCCTGCAGGGGCGGGACTAGCGGGAGTGGGTACGAGCAGTACTTC.

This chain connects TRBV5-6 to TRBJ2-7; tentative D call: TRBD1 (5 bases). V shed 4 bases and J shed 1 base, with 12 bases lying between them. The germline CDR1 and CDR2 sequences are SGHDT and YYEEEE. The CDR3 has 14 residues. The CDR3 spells CASSEWGGSYEQYF. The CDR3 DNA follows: TGTGCCAGCAGCGAATGGGGCGGATCCTACGAGCAGTACTTC.

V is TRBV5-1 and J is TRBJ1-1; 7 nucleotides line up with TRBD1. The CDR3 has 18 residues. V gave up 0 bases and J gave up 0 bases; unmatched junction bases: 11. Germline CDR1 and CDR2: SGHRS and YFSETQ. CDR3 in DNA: TGCGCCAGCAGCTTGGATGGGACAGCCGAAACCATGAACACTGAAGCTTTCTTT. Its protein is CASSLDGTAETMNTEAFF.